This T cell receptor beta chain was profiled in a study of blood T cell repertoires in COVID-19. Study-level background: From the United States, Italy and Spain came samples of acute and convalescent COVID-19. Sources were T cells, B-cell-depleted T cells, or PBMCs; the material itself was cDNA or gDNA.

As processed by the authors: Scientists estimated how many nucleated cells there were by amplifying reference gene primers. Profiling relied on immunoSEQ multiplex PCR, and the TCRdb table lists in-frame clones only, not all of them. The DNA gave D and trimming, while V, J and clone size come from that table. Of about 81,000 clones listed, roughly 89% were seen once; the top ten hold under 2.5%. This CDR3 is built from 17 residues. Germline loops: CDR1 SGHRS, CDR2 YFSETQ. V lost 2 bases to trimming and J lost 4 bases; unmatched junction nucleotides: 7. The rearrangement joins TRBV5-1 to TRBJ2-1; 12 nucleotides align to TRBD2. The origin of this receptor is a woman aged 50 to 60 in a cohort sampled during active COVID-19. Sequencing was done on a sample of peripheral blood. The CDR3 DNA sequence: TGCGCCAGCAGCTTAAGACTAGCGGGAGCATCATACAATGAGCAGTTCTTC. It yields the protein CASSLRLAGASYNEQFF.